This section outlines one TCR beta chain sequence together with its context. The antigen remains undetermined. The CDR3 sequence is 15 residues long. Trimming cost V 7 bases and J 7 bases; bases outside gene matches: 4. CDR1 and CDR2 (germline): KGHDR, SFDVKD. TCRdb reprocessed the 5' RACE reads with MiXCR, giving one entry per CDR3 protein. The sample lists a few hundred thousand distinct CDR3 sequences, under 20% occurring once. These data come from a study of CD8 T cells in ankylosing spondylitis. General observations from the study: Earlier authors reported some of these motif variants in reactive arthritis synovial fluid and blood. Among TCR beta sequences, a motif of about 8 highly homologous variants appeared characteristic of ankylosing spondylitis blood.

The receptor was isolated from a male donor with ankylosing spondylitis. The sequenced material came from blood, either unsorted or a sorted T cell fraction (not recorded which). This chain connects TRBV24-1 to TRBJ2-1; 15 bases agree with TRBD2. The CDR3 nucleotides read TGTGCCACCAGCCCTGGGACTAGCGGGAGGAATGAGCAGTTCTTC. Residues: CATSPGTSGRNEQFF.